These 7 T cell receptor beta chains were sequenced from one sample in a study of blood T cell repertoires in COVID-19. Generated by immunoSEQ multiplex PCR, the TCRdb table keeps only in-frame clones and is missing some. The repertoire holds 350,000 to 450,000 clones, around 89% seen once, with around 1.2% in the top ten. Source material: peripheral blood. These receptor sequences come from a man aged 40-49 years with acute or convalescent COVID-19.

The rearrangement links TRBV6-2 or TRBV6-3 to TRBJ1-5; TRBD1 agrees at 7 bases. CDR3 length: 17 amino acids. With 4 bases clipped from V and 0 bases from J, the junction kept 9 bases outside the gene matches. Per germline, CDR1 MNHEY and CDR2 SVGEGT. The CDR3 region is CASSWVLDRHSNQPQHF. CDR3 bases: TGTGCCAGCAGTTGGGTCCTGGACAGGCATAGCAATCAGCCCCAGCATTTT.

The gene calls are TRBV7-9 and TRBJ2-5, with 8 bases that match TRBD2. CDR3 size: 19 residues. After removal of 5 bases from V and 1 base from J, the junction contained 18 bases not matched to a gene. Germline CDR1 reads SEHNR; CDR2 reads FQNEAQ (reference sequence). The CDR3 spells CASSQSVVRAGEIQETQYF. In DNA, the CDR3 is TGTGCCAGCAGCCAGAGTGTGGTAAGAGCGGGAGAAATCCAAGAGACCCAGTACTTC.

The rearrangement links TRBV3-1 (or the pseudogene TRBV3-2) to TRBJ1-3; maybe TRBD1 (6 bases). Trimming left V 4 bases short and J 2 bases short, with 12 bases between. The CDR3 is 15 amino acids. Germline assignment: CDR1 LGHDT and CDR2 YNNKEL (reference sequence). This chain's CDR3 is CASSLAGDPGNTIYF. As DNA, the CDR3 is TGTGCCAGCAGCCTTGCAGGGGACCCTGGAAACACCATATATTTT.

The V and J genes are TRBV19 and TRBJ2-3, with D perhaps TRBD2 (5 bases). The V end lost 0 bases, the J end lost 4 bases, and 11 bases lay between the germline ends. This CDR3 spans 15 amino acids. Germline CDR1 is LNHDA and CDR2 is SQIVND (reference sequence). The CDR3 here is CASSIDRGSADTQYF. DNA for the CDR3: TGTGCCAGTAGTATAGATCGGGGTAGCGCAGATACGCAGTATTTT.

CDR3 region: CASSLGQPLNTEAFF. As DNA, the CDR3 is TGCGCCAGCAGCTTGGGACAGCCACTGAACACTGAAGCTTTCTTT. This rearrangement joins TRBV5-1 to TRBJ1-1, with D possibly TRBD1 on 5 matching bases. The CDR3 has 15 residues. V dropped 0 bases and J dropped 0 bases, with 9 bases sitting between them. CDR1 and CDR2 from the germline V gene are SGHRS and YFSETQ.

A word on this clone: Other DNA sequences in this specimen translate into the identical CDR3. V usage is TRBV6-6 and J usage is TRBJ1-1, with D tentatively TRBD1 (6 bases). Trimming left V 3 bases short and J 0 bases short, with 11 bases between. The CDR3 runs 15 residues. The germline V gene encodes CDR1 MNHNY and CDR2 SVGAGI (reference sequence). The CDR3 nucleotides are TGTGCCAGCAGTTATCTTAGGGGGATGAACACTGAAGCTTTCTTT. Translating gives CASSYLRGMNTEAFF.

The CDR3 sequence is CASSQDATGAHEQYF. The DNA of the CDR3 is TGTGCCAGCAGCCAAGACGCGACAGGGGCCCACGAGCAGTACTTC. This chain connects TRBV3-1 (or the pseudogene TRBV3-2) to TRBJ2-7, with TRBD1 matching over 8 bases. After removal of 0 bases from V and 5 bases from J, the junction contained 6 bases not matched to a gene. Germline V gene lookup returns CDR1 LGHDT and CDR2 YNNKEL (reference sequence). This CDR3 comprises 15 residues.